What follows describes a single TCR beta chain. The antigen it binds to is not known. No much larger clonotype is one base removed from it; base qualities were not supplied. This entry is derived from a study of CD8+ T cells in alopecia areata (dated by TCRdb to the late 2010s). In terms of the full investigation: The study used high-throughput TCRbeta sequencing to examine T cell clonal expansion in alopecia areata, in both the C3H/HeJ mouse model and human patients. On the human side, TCRbeta sequencing was run on scalp tissue and on sorted CD4+ and CD8+ peripheral blood T cells from healthy controls and from alopecia areata patients with either patchy or totalis/universalis disease. Clonality in the scalp was compared among normal scalp (n=4), patchy alopecia areata scalp (n=8), and alopecia totalis/universalis scalp (n=8). RNA came from the PAXgene miRNA kit for fixed scalp, the miRNeasy kit for PBMCs, and the RNeasy kit for mouse skin. immunoSEQ multiplex PCR using 35 Vbeta forward primers and 13 Jbeta reverse primers was used to amplify TCRbeta CDR3 regions. The paper's findings and limits, for the study overall: Unlike mouse skin, where gammadelta T cells dominate, normal human skin contains resident alphabeta T cells that get sequenced too, which complicates analysis of the scalp TCR repertoire. Higher clonality and more expanded CD8+ clones were observed in lesional scalp than in normal scalp, particularly in alopecia totalis/universalis, a finding suggestive of antigenic drive. Shared TCR sequences between patients were less evident than in mice, which may be partly attributable to HLA diversity in the patient population.

PBMCs were isolated by density centrifugation and stained for CD3, CD4 and CD8, and CD4+ and CD8+ T cells were sorted on a FACSAria. Scalp biopsies and blood samples were provided by unaffected controls. CDR1 is given as SNHLY and CDR2 as FYNNEI, both from the germline V gene. The CDR3, from cysteine to phenylalanine, totals 15 residues. The read is trimmed to its CDR3 DNA, 45 bases read in frame from base 1. V is shortened by 2 bases, J by 5 bases, and the region joining them spans 15 bases. Libraries were built with the immunoSEQ multiplex PCR assay. For TCR sequencing, RNA was extracted from every sample and reverse transcribed into cDNA to serve as template. SuperScript III was used for first-strand cDNA synthesis, primed with a 2:1 mix of oligo-dT and random hexamers. Amplification bias was assessed with a synthetic immune receptor repertoire, and residual bias was removed computationally. As for the authors' bioinformatics: After raw reads were preprocessed to remove errors, the CDR3 was defined following IMGT conventions as running from the conserved cysteine to phenylalanine. Clonality was calculated as 1 minus Shannon entropy normalized by log2 of the number of productive unique TCRs. Scalp TCRbeta sequences were cross-referenced with sorted blood CD4 and CD8 repertoires so that the CD4 or CD8 identity of scalp clones could be inferred. TCRdb stores this immuneACCESS table with in-frame sequences only. Part of the clones is absent; in the studies checked, under half of the shortfall reflects unresolved V genes, and no reason is known for the rest. That table furnishes V, J and clone size, whereas the DNA furnished D and trimming. The sample table contains some 110,000 clones; only one count was recorded for around 64% of them. Around 2.8% of the sample is in the top ten clones.

What was sequenced was CD4+ T cells sorted from blood. The sequence joins TRBV2 to TRBJ2-5; TRBD1 is a weak D gene call, 5 bases matching. The TCR comes from a human donor in good health. The nucleotide sequence is TGTGCCAGCAGTGAAAGTGGAGTGGGGCGGGAGACCCAGTACTTC. This codes for CASSESGVGRETQYF.